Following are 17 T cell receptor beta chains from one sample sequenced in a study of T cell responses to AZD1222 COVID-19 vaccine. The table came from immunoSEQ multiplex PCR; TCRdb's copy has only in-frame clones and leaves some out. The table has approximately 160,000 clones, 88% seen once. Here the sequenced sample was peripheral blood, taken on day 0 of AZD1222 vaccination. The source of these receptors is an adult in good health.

CDR3 bases: TGTGCCAGCAGCTGGTCCTACGAGCAGTACTTC. Translation gives CASSWSYEQYF. The chain recombines TRBV7-2 with TRBJ2-7; D is unresolved. CDR1 is SGHTA and CDR2 is FQGNSA in the germline V gene. The CDR3 is 11 amino acids. The ends were cut back, 4 bases at V and 1 base at J, with 2 bases in the middle. The full variable domain, completed using reference TRBV7-2 and TRBJ2-7, is GAGVSQSPSNKVTEKGKDVELRCDPISGHTALYWYRQSLGQGLEFLIYFQGNSAPDKSGLPSDRFSAERTGGSVSTLTIQRTQQEDSAVYLCASSWSYEQYFGPGTRLTVT.

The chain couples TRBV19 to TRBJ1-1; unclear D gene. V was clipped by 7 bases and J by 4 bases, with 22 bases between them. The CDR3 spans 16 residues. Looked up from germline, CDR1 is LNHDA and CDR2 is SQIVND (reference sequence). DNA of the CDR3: TGTGCCAGTATCGCGGTCGGTAGCAAGAGGACCACTGAAGCTTTCTTT. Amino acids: CASIAVGSKRTTEAFF.

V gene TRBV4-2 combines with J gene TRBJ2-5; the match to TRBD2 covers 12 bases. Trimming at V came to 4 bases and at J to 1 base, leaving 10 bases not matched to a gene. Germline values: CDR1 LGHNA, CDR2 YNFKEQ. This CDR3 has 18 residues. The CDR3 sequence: CASSPQLWTSGAQETQYF. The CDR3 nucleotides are TGTGCCAGCAGCCCGCAGTTGTGGACTAGCGGGGCCCAAGAGACCCAGTACTTC.

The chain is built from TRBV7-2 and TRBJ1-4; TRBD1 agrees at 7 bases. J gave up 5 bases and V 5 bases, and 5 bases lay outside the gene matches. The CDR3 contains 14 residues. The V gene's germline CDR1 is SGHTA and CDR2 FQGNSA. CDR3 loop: CASSLRQGNEKLFF. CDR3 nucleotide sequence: TGTGCCAGCAGCCTCCGACAGGGAAATGAAAAACTGTTTTTT.

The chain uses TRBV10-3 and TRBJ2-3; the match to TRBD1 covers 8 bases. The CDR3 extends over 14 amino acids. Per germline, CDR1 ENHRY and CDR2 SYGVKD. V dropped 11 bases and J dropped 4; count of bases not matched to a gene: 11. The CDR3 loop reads CAAQGAGSADTQYF. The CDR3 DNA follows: TGTGCCGCCCAGGGGGCCGGGTCCGCAGATACGCAGTATTTT.

DNA of the CDR3: TGCGCCAGCAGCCTCGGACTAGCGACGAACACCGGGGAGCTGTTTTTT. This sequence encodes CASSLGLATNTGELFF. V and J are TRBV4-3 and TRBJ2-2; 9 positions match TRBD2. CDR3 length: 16 residues. The V and J ends lost 4 bases and 0 bases, in that order; junction bases with no gene match: 3. CDR1 is LGHNA and CDR2 is YSLEER in the germline V gene.

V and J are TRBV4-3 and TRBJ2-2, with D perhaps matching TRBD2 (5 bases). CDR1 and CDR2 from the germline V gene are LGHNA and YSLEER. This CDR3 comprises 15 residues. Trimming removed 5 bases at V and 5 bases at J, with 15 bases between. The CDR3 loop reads CASSTRDPGTGELFF. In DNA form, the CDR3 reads TGCGCCAGCAGCACCCGGGATCCCGGGACCGGGGAGCTGTTTTTT.

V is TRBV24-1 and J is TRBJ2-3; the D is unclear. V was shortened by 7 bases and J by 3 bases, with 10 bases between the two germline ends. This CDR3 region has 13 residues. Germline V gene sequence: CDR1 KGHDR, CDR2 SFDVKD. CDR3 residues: CATRVPGTDTQYF. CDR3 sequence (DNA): TGTGCCACCAGGGTCCCAGGAACAGATACGCAGTATTTT.

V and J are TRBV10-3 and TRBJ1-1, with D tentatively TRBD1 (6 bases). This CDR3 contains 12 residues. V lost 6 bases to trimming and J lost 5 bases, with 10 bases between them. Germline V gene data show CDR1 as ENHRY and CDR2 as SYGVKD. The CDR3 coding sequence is TGTGCCATCAGCTCAGGGGAAACTGAAGCTTTCTTT. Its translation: CAISSGETEAFF.

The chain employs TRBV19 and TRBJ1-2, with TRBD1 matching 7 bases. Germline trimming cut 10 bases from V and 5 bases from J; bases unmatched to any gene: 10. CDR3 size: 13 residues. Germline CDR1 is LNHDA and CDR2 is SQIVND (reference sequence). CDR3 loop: CATKDRALYGYTF. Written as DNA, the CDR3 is TGTGCCACGAAAGACAGGGCGCTATATGGCTACACCTTC.

The CDR3 DNA is TGTGCCACCAAAGTTGAGGGGTCCTACAATGAGCAGTTCTTC. Protein product: CATKVEGSYNEQFF. The chain is built from TRBV10-3 and TRBJ2-1, with D tentatively TRBD1 or TRBD2 (5 bases each). There are 14 residues in the CDR3. V was pared by 10 bases and J by 1 base, with 14 bases between. Per germline, CDR1 ENHRY and CDR2 SYGVKD.

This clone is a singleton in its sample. CDR3 protein: CASSFGTSSYNEQFF. The CDR3, as DNA: TGCGCCAGCAGCTTTGGGACTAGCTCCTACAATGAGCAGTTCTTC. The rearrangement links TRBV4-3 to TRBJ2-1; 8 nucleotides match TRBD2. Germline V gene sequence: CDR1 LGHNA, CDR2 YSLEER. This CDR3 is 15 amino acids long. After removal of 5 bases from V and 0 bases from J, the junction contained 3 bases not matched to a gene.

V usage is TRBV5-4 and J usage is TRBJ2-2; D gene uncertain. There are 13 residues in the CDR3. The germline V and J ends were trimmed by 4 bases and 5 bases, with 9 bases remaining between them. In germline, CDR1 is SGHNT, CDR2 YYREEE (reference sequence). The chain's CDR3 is CASSPEATGELFF. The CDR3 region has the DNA TGTGCCAGCAGCCCAGAGGCGACCGGGGAGCTGTTTTTT. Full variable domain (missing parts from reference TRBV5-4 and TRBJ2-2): ETGVTQSPTHLIKTRGQQVTLRCSSQSGHNTVSWYQQALGQGPQFIFQYYREEENGRGNFPPRFSGLQFPNYSSELNVNALELDDSALYLCASSPEATGELFFGEGSRLTVL.

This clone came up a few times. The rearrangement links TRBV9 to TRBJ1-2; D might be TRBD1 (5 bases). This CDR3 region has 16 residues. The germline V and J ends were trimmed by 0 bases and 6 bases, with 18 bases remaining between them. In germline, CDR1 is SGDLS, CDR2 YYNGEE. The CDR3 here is CASSVDVGATGHGYTF. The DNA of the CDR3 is TGTGCCAGCAGCGTAGATGTAGGGGCCACGGGGCATGGCTACACCTTC.

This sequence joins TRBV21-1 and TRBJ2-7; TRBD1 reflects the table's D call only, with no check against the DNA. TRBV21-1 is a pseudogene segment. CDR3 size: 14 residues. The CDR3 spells CASSPKCYRGEQYF. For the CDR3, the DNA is TGTGCCAGCAGCCCCAAATGTTACAGGGGCGAGCAGTACTTC.

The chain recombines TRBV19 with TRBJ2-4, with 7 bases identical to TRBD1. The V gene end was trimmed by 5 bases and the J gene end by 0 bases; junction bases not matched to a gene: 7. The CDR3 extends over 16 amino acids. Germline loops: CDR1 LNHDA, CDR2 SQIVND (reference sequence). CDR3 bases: TGTGCCAGTAGTTTTCCGACAGGGCTAGCCAAAAACATTCAGTACTTC. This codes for CASSFPTGLAKNIQYF.

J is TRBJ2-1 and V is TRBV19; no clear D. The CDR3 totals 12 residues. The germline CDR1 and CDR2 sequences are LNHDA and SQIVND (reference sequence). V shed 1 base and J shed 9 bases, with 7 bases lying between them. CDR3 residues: CASSIALTEQFF. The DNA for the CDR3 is TGTGCCAGTAGTATAGCTCTCACTGAGCAGTTCTTC.